Below are 24 T cell receptor beta chains sequenced from a single sample in a study of T cell responses to AZD1222 COVID-19 vaccine (dated by TCRdb to the early 2020s). Per the publication, the time point label means: baseline before first vaccination. To prepare the library, the immunoSEQ multiplex PCR assay was applied. In its TCRdb copy, this immuneACCESS table keeps in-frame sequences only and misses some clones. Where compared with another copy, unresolved V genes explain less than half of these, and the others have no known cause. Here the sample has over 120,000 clones; over 85% occur a single time. In total, the top ten clones hold about 5.1% of the sample. The source material was peripheral blood, sampled on day 0 of AZD1222 vaccination. Receptors originate from an adult in good health.

This clone was picked up one time. This chain connects TRBV18 to TRBJ1-6; D may be TRBD1 (5 bases). Per germline, CDR1 KGHSH and CDR2 LQKENI. CDR3 length: 19 amino acids. The V and J ends lost 2 bases and 4 bases respectively, with 21 bases between them. CDR3 protein: CASSPGIGTASPYNSPLHF. DNA for the CDR3: TGTGCCAGCTCACCAGGGATCGGGACCGCAAGTCCTTATAATTCACCCCTCCACTTT.

The chain is built from TRBV27 and TRBJ2-5; D perhaps matches TRBD2 (5 bases). Per germline, CDR1 MNHEY and CDR2 SMNVEV (reference sequence). There are 13 residues in the CDR3. Between the trimmed V and J ends, which lost 2 bases and 5 bases, there was a span of 9 bases. The DNA of the CDR3 is TGTGCCAGCAGTTTAACGGGGTTGGAGACCCAGTACTTC. Translating gives CASSLTGLETQYF.

In its sample, this clone was seen once. This CDR3 is also generated by other DNA sequences in the sample. The J gene is TRBJ1-5, the V gene TRBV28; TRBD1 aligns across 7 bases. CDR3 length: 15 residues. The V gene's germline CDR1 is MDHEN and CDR2 SYDVKM. V shed 5 bases and J 2 bases; nucleotides not matched to a gene: 6. In DNA, the CDR3 is TGTGCCAGCAGTCCTACAGGGGTGGGCAATCAGCCCCAGCATTTT. It codes for CASSPTGVGNQPQHF.

This chain uses TRBV20-1 with TRBJ1-2, with 7 positions matching TRBD1. In germline, CDR1 is DFQATT, CDR2 SNEGSKA (reference sequence). Trimming cost V 3 bases and J 1 base; bases outside gene matches: 8. The CDR3 length is 15 residues. The CDR3, as DNA: TGCAGTGCTAGTCTTCTTACAGGGGATAACTATGGCTACACCTTC. The encoded protein is CSASLLTGDNYGYTF.

The V gene is TRBV13, the J gene TRBJ2-7, with TRBD2 matching 7 bases. Looked up from germline, CDR1 is PRHDT and CDR2 is FYEKMQ (reference sequence). With V trimmed by 8 bases and J by 0 bases, 1 base remained unmatched. The CDR3 sequence is 12 residues long. This CDR3 reads CASGRDSYEQYF. CDR3 coding DNA: TGTGCCAGCGGGAGGGACTCCTACGAGCAGTACTTC.

This rearrangement joins TRBV28 to TRBJ2-3; the D is unclear. Trimming cost V 8 bases and J 8 bases, with 14 bases left between them. Germline CDR1 is MDHEN and CDR2 is SYDVKM. The CDR3 is 12 residues long. CDR3 amino acids: CASGPPTFTQYF. CDR3 DNA sequence: TGTGCCAGCGGGCCCCCGACTTTTACGCAGTATTTT.

The CDR3, as DNA: TGCGCCAGCAGCTCCCGGACCTCGAACACCGGGGAGCTGTTTTTT. It specifies CASSSRTSNTGELFF. The V call is TRBV5-1, the J call TRBJ2-2; D ambiguous. From germline, CDR1 is SGHRS and CDR2 YFSETQ. The CDR3 runs 15 residues. V was cut by 3 bases and J by 0 bases, with 9 bases left in between.

A single count supports this clone. This chain connects TRBV19 to TRBJ1-2; 10 bases are shared with TRBD1. The CDR3 is made up of 16 amino acids. The V and J ends lost 6 bases and 3 bases, in that order; junction bases with no gene match: 10. Germline CDR1 and CDR2: LNHDA and SQIVND (reference sequence). CDR3 residues: CASSRMTGGVYYGYTF. In DNA, the CDR3 is TGTGCCAGTAGCCGAATGACAGGGGGCGTATACTATGGCTACACCTTC.

V gene TRBV19 combines with J gene TRBJ1-1; no reliable D call. Per germline, CDR1 LNHDA and CDR2 SQIVND (reference sequence). CDR3 length equals 13 residues. Trimming shortened V by 5 bases and J by 0 bases, and 7 bases separated the two germline ends. CDR3 loop: CASSFRVNTEAFF. For the CDR3, the DNA is TGTGCCAGTAGTTTTAGAGTGAACACTGAAGCTTTCTTT.

The chain joins TRBV20-1 to TRBJ2-1; D gene ambiguous. Germline values: CDR1 DFQATT, CDR2 SNEGSKA (reference sequence). Trimming took off 6 bases at V and 9 bases at J, with 9 bases between the two ends. The CDR3 has 10 residues. CDR3 sequence reads: CSASIPEQFF. CDR3 nucleotides: TGCAGTGCAAGCATTCCTGAGCAGTTCTTC.

Only one count was recorded for this clone. The DNA of the CDR3 is TGTGCCAGCAGCCAAGACGGCGCCTCCTCCTACGAGCAGTACTTC. This sequence encodes CASSQDGASSYEQYF. V and J are TRBV3-1 (or the pseudogene TRBV3-2) and TRBJ2-7, with unresolved D. The V and J ends lost 0 bases and 0 bases respectively, with 9 bases between them. The CDR3 runs 15 residues. CDR1 LGHDT and CDR2 YNNKEL come from the germline V gene (reference sequence).

CDR3 protein: CASSLASGGEQYF. The CDR3 DNA is TGTGCCAGCAGTTTGGCTAGCGGGGGCGAGCAGTACTTC. The chain links TRBV12-3 or TRBV12-4 to TRBJ2-7; 10 bases are a match to TRBD2. V lost 3 bases to trimming and J lost 6 bases; unmatched junction nucleotides: 2. This CDR3 contains 13 residues.

The CDR3 region is CASRPGTIYNEQFF. CDR3 bases: TGTGCCAGCAGACCCGGGACTATTTACAATGAGCAGTTCTTC. This chain uses TRBV3-1 (or the pseudogene TRBV3-2) with TRBJ2-1; 7 bases fit TRBD2. The CDR3 totals 14 residues. The junction had 6 bases not matched to a gene; V was cut back by 6 bases and J by 4 bases. Germline lookup yields CDR1 LGHDT and CDR2 YNNKEL (reference sequence).

The CDR3 DNA sequence: TGTGCCAGCAGCGCGGACCCAGAAAGATCCTACAATGAGCAGTTCTTC. Translated, it gives CASSADPERSYNEQFF. The gene calls are TRBV6-6 and TRBJ2-1; D gene ambiguous. This CDR3 is 16 amino acids long. The germline V and J ends were trimmed by 6 bases and 1 base, with 16 bases remaining between them. Germline CDR1 is MNHNY and CDR2 is SVGAGI (reference sequence).

The rearrangement joins TRBV2 to TRBJ1-6, with no clear D. Between the trimmed V and J ends, which lost 4 bases and 7 bases, there was a span of 20 bases. This CDR3 has 17 residues. Germline CDR1 and CDR2: SNHLY and FYNNEI. CDR3 sequence reads: CASSALMWGDLNSPLHF. For the CDR3, the DNA is TGTGCCAGCAGTGCCCTTATGTGGGGAGACCTAAATTCACCCCTCCACTTT. Looking up the rest from reference TRBV2 and TRBJ1-6 gives the full variable domain: EPEVTQTPSHQVTQMGQEVILRCVPISNHLYFYWYRQILGQKVEFLVSFYNNEISEKSEIFDDQFSVERPDGSNFTLKIRSTKLEDSAMYFCASSALMWGDLNSPLHFGNGTRLTVT.

The chain employs TRBV2 and TRBJ1-4; TRBD1 aligns across 7 bases. This CDR3 is 15 amino acids long. The germline V gene has CDR1 SNHLY and CDR2 FYNNEI. The V and J ends lost 10 bases and 0 bases, in that order; junction bases with no gene match: 8. CDR3 residues: CATGDSFATNEKLFF. CDR3 nucleotides: TGTGCCACGGGGGACAGCTTTGCAACTAATGAAAAACTGTTTTTT.

The gene calls are TRBV5-1 and TRBJ2-5; D gene unclear. The V end was cut by 0 bases, the J end by 4 bases, with 16 bases between. The CDR3 loop spans 16 amino acids. Germline loops: CDR1 SGHRS, CDR2 YFSETQ. In DNA, the CDR3 is TGCGCCAGCAGCTTGGCACTCGGTTCGGTTGGAGAGACCCAGTACTTC. It specifies CASSLALGSVGETQYF.

V is TRBV2 and J is TRBJ1-5; the D is unclear. Looked up from germline, CDR1 is SNHLY and CDR2 is FYNNEI. The CDR3 is 13 amino acids. With 7 bases removed from V and 5 bases from J, the gap between germline ends came to 12 bases. The CDR3 here is CASTPGWDQPQHF. The DNA of the CDR3 is TGTGCCAGCACCCCGGGGTGGGATCAGCCCCAGCATTTT.

The V gene is TRBV5-1, the J gene TRBJ2-5; no definite D call. The germline gives CDR1 SGHRS, CDR2 YFSETQ. The CDR3 consists of 11 residues. The V end was cut by 1 base, the J end by 4 bases, with 2 bases between. This CDR3 reads CASSLLETQYF. CDR3 bases: TGCGCCAGCAGCTTGTTAGAGACCCAGTACTTC. The full variable domain, in which reference TRBV5-1 and TRBJ2-5 provide the parts outside the CDR3, is KAGVTQTPRYLIKTRGQQVTLSCSPISGHRSVSWYQQTPGQGLQFLFEYFSETQRNKGNFPGRFSGRQFSNSRSEMNVSTLELGDSALYLCASSLLETQYFGPGTRLLVL.

The rearrangement uses TRBV6-1 and TRBJ2-7; 7 nucleotides align to TRBD2. The germline CDR1 and CDR2 sequences are MNHNS and SASEGT. The CDR3 length is 15 residues. J lost 4 bases, V lost 3 bases, and 9 bases had no gene match. CDR3 nucleotides: TGTGCCAGCAGTGAGTCGGGGGGAGCCACTTACGAGCAGTACTTC. As protein: CASSESGGATYEQYF.

The chain links TRBV28 to TRBJ1-2, with D tentatively TRBD1 (6 bases). CDR1 is MDHEN, CDR2 SYDVKM, per germline. V dropped 5 bases and J dropped 8 bases, with 18 bases sitting between them. The CDR3 has 14 residues. The CDR3 DNA follows: TGTGCCAGCAGTCCAGGACGGGGGCAGGAGGGCTACACCTTC. Amino acid sequence: CASSPGRGQEGYTF.

The rearrangement joins TRBV2 to TRBJ2-3, with 10 bases that match TRBD2. J gave up 1 base and V 3 bases, and 10 bases lay outside the gene matches. Germline CDR1 SNHLY, CDR2 FYNNEI. The CDR3 spans 18 residues. CDR3 loop: CASSDGRSLAGGTDTQYF. CDR3 bases: TGTGCCAGCAGTGATGGGCGTTCCCTAGCGGGAGGCACAGATACGCAGTATTTT.

V and J are TRBV28 and TRBJ1-6; 7 bases map to TRBD1. Looked up from germline, CDR1 is MDHEN and CDR2 is SYDVKM. This CDR3 is 15 amino acids long. After removal of 2 bases from V and 13 bases from J, the junction contained 11 bases not matched to a gene. CDR3 sequence: CASSLADRVRAPLHF. For the CDR3, the DNA is TGTGCCAGCAGTTTAGCCGACAGGGTTCGGGCGCCCCTCCACTTT.

The CDR3 protein is CASSYSQQRKETQYF. Written as DNA, the CDR3 is TGTGCCAGCAGTTACTCGCAACAGCGGAAAGAGACCCAGTACTTC. The chain combines TRBV6-5 with TRBJ2-5; maybe TRBD2 (5 bases). Trimming removed 0 bases from V and 3 bases from J, with 11 bases in between. The CDR3 sequence is 15 residues long. CDR1 and CDR2 from the germline V gene are MNHEY and SVGAGI.